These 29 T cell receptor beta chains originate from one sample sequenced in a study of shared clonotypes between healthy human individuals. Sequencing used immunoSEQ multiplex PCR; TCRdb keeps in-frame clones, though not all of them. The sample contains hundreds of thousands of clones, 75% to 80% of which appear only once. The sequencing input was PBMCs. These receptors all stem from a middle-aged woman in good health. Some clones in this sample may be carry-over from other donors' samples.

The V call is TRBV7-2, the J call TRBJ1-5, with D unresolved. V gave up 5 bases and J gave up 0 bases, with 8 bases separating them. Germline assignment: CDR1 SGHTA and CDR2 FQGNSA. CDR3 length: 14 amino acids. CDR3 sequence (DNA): TGTGCCAGCAGCCCCGAGATTAGCAATCAGCCCCAGCATTTT. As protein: CASSPEISNQPQHF.

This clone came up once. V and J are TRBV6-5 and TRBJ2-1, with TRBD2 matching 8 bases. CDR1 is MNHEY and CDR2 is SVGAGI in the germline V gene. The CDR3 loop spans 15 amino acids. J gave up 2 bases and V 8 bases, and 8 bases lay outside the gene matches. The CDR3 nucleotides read TGTGCCAGCGGTCGTAGCGGGATTGCCTACAATGAGCAGTTCTTC. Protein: CASGRSGIAYNEQFF.

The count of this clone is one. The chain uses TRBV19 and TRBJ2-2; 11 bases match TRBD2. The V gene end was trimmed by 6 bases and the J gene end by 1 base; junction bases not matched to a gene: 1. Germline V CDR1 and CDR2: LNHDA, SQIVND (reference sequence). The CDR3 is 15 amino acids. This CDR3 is CASSGLAGNTGELFF. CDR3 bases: TGTGCCAGTAGCGGACTAGCGGGGAACACCGGGGAGCTGTTTTTT.

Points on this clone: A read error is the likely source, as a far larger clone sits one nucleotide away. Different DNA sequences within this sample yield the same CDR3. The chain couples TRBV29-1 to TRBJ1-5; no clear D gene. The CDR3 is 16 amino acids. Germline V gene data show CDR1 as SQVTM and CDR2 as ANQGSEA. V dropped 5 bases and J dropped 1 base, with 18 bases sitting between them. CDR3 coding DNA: TGCAGCGTTAATAGGTGTAGGAGTCTGAGCAATCAGCCCCAGCATTTT. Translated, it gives CSVNRCRSLSNQPQHF.

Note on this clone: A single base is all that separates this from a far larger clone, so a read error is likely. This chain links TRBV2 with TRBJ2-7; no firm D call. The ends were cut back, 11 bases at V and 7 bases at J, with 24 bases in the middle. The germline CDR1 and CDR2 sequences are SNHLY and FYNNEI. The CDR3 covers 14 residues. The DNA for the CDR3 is TGTGCCTGCCTTAGATCAGGCAGGCCGTTGGAGCAGTACTTC. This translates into CACLRSGRPLEQYF.

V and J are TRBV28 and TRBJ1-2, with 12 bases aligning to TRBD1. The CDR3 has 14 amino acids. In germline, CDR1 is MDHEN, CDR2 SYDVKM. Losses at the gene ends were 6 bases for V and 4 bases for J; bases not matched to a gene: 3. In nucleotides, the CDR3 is TGTGCCAGCAGGGGACAGGGGGCTTTCTATGGCTACACCTTC. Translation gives CASRGQGAFYGYTF.

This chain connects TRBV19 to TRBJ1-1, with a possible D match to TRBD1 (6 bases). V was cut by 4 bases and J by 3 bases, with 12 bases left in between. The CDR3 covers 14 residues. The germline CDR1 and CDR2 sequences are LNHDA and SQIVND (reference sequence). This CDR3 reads CASSTTGRYTEAFF. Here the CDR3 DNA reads TGTGCCAGTAGTACGACAGGTCGTTACACTGAAGCTTTCTTT.

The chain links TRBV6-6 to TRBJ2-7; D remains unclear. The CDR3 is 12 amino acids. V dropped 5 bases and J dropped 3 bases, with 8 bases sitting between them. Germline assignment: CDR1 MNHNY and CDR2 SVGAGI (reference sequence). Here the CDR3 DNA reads TGTGCCAGCAGTACCTCGGGCTACGAGCAGTACTTC. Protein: CASSTSGYEQYF.

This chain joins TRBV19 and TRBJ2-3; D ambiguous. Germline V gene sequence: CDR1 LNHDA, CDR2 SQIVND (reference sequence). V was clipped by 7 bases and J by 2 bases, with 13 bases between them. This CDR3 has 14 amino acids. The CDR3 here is CASMTGKVTDTQYF. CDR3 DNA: TGTGCCAGTATGACCGGAAAGGTCACAGATACGCAGTATTTT.

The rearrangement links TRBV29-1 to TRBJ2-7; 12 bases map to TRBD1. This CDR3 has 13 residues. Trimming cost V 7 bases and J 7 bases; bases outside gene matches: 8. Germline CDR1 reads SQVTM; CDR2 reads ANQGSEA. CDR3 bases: TGCAGCGCCGGGACAGGGGGCATTGGGGAGCAGTACTTC. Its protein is CSAGTGGIGEQYF.

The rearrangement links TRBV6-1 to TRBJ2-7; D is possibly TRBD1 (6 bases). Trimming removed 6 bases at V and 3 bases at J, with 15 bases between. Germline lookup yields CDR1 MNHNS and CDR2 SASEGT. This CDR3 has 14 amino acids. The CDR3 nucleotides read TGTGCCAGCAGATCAAGGACAGAGATCTACGAGCAGTACTTC. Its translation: CASRSRTEIYEQYF.

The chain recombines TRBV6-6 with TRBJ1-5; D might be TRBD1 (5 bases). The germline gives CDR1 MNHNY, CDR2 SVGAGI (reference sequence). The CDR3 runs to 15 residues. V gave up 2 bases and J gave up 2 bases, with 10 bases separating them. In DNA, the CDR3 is TGTGCCAGCAGTTACGTGACGGGGGGCAATCAGCCCCAGCATTTT. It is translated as CASSYVTGGNQPQHF.

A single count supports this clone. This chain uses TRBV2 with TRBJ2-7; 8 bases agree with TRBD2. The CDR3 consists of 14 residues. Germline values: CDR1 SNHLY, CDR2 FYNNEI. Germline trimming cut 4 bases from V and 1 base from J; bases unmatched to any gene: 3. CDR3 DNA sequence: TGTGCCAGCAGTGGGGTAGCGGGGTCCTACGAGCAGTACTTC. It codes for CASSGVAGSYEQYF.

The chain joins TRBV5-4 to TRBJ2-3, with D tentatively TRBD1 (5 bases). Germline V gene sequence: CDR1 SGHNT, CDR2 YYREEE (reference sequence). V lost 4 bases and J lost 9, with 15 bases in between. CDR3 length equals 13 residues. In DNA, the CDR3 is TGTGCCAGCAGCCTGGACATGTGGAGCACGCAGTATTTT. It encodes CASSLDMWSTQYF. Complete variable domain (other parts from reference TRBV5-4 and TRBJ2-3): ETGVTQSPTHLIKTRGQQVTLRCSSQSGHNTVSWYQQALGQGPQFIFQYYREEENGRGNFPPRFSGLQFPNYSSELNVNALELDDSALYLCASSLDMWSTQYFGPGTRLTVL.

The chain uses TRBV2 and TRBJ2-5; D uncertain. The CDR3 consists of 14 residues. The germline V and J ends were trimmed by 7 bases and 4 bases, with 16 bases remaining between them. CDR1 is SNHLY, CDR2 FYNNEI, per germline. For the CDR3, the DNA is TGTGCCAGCAACCTCGGAACTTACGGAGAGACCCAGTACTTC. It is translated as CASNLGTYGETQYF.

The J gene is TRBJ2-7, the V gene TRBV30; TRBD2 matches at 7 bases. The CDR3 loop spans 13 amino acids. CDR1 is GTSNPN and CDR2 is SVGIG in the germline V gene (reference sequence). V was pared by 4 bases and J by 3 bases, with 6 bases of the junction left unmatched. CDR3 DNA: TGTGCCTGGAAGCGGGGCCCGTACTACGAGCAGTACTTC. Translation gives CAWKRGPYYEQYF.

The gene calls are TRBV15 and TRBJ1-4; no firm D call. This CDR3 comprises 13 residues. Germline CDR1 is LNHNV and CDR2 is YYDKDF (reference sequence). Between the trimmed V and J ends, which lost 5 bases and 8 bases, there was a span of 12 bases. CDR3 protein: CATSPRVEEKLFF. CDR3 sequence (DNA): TGTGCCACCAGCCCAAGGGTAGAGGAAAAACTGTTTTTT.

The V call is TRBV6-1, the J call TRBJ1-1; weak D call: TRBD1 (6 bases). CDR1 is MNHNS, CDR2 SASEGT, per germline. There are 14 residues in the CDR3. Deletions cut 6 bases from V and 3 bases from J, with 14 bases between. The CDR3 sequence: CASRGHGRYTEAFF. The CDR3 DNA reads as TGTGCCAGCAGGGGACATGGACGATACACTGAAGCTTTCTTT.

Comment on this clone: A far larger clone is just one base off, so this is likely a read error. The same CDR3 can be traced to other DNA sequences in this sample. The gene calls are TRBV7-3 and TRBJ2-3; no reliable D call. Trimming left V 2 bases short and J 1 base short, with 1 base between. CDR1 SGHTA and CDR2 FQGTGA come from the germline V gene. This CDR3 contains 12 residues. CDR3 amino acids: CASSLGTDTQYF. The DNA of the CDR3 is TGTGCCAGCAGCTTAGGCACAGATACGCAGTATTTT.

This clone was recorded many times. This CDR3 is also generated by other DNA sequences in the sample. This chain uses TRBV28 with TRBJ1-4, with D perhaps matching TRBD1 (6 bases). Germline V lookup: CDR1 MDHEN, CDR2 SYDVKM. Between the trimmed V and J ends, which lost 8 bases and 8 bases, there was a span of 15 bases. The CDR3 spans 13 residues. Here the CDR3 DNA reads TGTGCCAGCGGAGGGGGGTTCGGGGAAAAACTGTTTTTT. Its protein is CASGGGFGEKLFF.

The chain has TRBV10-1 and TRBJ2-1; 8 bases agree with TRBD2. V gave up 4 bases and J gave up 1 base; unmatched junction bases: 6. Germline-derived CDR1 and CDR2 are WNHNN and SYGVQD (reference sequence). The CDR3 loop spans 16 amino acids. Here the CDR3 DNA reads TGCGCCAGCAGTGTCGGGAGGGCTGGATCCTACAATGAGCAGTTCTTC. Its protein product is CASSVGRAGSYNEQFF.

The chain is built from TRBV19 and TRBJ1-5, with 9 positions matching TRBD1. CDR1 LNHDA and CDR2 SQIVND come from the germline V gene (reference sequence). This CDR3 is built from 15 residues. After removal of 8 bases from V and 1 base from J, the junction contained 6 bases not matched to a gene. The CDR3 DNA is TGTGCCAGTCTCCTACAGGGGGCGAGCAATCAGCCCCAGCATTTT. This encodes CASLLQGASNQPQHF.

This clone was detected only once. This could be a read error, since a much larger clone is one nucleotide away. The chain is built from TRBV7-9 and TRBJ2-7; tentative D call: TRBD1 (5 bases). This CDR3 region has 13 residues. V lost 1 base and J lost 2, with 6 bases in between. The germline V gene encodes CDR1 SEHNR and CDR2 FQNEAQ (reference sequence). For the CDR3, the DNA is TGTGCCAGCAGCTTAGGACAGCCCTACGAGCAGTACTTC. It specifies CASSLGQPYEQYF.

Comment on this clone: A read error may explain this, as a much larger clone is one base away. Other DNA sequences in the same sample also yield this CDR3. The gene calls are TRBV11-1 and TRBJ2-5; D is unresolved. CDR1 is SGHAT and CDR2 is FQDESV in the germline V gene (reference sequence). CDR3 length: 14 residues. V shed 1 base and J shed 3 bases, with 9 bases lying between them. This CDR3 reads CASSLGGSEETQYF. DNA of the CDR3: TGTGCCAGCAGCTTAGGAGGTAGTGAAGAGACCCAGTACTTC.

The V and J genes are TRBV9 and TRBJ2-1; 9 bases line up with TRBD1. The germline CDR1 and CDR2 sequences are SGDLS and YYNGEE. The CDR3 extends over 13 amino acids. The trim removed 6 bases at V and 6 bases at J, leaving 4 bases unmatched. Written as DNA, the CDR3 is TGTGCCAGCACCGACAGGGGGGGCAATGAGCAGTTCTTC. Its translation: CASTDRGGNEQFF.

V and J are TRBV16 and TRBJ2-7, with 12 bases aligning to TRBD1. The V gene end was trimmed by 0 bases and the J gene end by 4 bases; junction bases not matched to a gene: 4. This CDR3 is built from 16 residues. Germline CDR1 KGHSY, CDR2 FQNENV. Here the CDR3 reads CASSQSGTGGFYEQYF. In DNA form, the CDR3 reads TGTGCCAGCAGCCAATCCGGGACAGGGGGCTTTTACGAGCAGTACTTC.

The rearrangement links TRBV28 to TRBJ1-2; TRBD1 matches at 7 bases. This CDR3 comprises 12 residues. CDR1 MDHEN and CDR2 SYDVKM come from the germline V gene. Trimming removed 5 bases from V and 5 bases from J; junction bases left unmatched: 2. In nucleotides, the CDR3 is TGTGCCAGCAGTCTCAGGGGGTATGGCTACACCTTC. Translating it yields CASSLRGYGYTF.

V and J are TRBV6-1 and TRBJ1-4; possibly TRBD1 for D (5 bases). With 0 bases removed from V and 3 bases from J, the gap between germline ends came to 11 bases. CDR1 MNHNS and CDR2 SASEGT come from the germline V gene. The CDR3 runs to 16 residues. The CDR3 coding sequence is TGTGCCAGCAGTGAAGCTGAGGGGAGGGCTAATGAAAAACTGTTTTTT. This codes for CASSEAEGRANEKLFF.

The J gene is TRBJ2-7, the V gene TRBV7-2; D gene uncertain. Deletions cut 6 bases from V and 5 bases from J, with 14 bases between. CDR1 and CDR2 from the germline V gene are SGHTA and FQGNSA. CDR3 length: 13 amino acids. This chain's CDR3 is CASRTNGVHEQYF. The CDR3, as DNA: TGTGCCAGCAGAACAAACGGAGTCCACGAGCAGTACTTC. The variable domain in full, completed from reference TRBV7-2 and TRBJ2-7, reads GAGVSQSPSNKVTEKGKDVELRCDPISGHTALYWYRQSLGQGLEFLIYFQGNSAPDKSGLPSDRFSAERTGGSVSTLTIQRTQQEDSAVYLCASRTNGVHEQYFGPGTRLTVT.